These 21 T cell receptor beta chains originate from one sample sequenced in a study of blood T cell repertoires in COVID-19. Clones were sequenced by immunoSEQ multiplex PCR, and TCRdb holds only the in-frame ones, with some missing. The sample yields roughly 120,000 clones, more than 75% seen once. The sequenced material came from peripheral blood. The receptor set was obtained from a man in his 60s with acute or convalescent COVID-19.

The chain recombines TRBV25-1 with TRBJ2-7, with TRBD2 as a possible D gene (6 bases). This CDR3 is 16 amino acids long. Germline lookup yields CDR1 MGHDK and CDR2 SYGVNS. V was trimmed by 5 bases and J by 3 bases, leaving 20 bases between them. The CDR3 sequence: CASSHSTGTYYYEQYF. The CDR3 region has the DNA TGTGCCAGCAGTCATTCCACCGGGACTTACTACTACGAGCAGTACTTC.

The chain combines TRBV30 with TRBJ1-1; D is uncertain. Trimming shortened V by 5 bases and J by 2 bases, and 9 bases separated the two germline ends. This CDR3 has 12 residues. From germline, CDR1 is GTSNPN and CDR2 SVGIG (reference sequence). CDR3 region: CAWAGVNTEAFF. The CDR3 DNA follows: TGTGCCTGGGCCGGGGTTAACACTGAAGCTTTCTTT.

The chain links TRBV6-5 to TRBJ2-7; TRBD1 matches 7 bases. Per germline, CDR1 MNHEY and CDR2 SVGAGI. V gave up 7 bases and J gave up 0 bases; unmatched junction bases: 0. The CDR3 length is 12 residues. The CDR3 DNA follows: TGTGCCAGCACAGGGGGCTCCTACGAGCAGTACTTC. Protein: CASTGGSYEQYF.

CDR3 amino acids: CASSLHSGRRYNEQFF. CDR3 nucleotide sequence: TGTGCCAGCAGTTTGCACAGCGGGAGGCGGTACAATGAGCAGTTCTTC. This chain connects TRBV5-4 to TRBJ2-1; 9 bases are a match to TRBD2. V shed 5 bases and J 4 bases; nucleotides not matched to a gene: 10. Germline CDR1 SGHNT, CDR2 YYREEE (reference sequence). This CDR3 has 16 residues.

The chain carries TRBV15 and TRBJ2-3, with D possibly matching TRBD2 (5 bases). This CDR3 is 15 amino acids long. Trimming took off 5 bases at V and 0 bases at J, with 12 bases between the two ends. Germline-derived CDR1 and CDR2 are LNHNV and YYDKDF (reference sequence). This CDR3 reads CATSLRGSSTDTQYF. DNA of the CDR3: TGTGCCACCAGCCTCCGGGGTAGTAGCACAGATACGCAGTATTTT.

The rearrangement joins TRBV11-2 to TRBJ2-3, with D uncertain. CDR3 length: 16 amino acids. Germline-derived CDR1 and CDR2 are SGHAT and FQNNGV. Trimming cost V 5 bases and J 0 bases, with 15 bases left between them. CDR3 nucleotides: TGTGCCAGCAGCCCCCGTTCGCGGCTCAGCACAGATACGCAGTATTTT. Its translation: CASSPRSRLSTDTQYF.

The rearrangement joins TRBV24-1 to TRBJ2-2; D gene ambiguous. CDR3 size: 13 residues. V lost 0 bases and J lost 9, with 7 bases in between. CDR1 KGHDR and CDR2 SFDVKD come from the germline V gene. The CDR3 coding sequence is TGTGCCACCAGTGATTTGAGCAACCGGGAGCTGTTTTTT. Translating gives CATSDLSNRELFF.

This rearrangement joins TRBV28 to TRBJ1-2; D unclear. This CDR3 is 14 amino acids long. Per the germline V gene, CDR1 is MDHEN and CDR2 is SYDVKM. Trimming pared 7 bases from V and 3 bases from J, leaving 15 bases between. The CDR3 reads CASIPGSGYYGYTF. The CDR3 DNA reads TGTGCCAGCATCCCCGGGTCGGGTTACTATGGCTACACCTTC.

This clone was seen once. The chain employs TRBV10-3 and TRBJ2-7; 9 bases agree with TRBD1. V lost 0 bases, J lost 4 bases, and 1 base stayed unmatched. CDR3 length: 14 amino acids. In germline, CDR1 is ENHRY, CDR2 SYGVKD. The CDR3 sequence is CAISESDRGYEQYF. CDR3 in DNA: TGTGCCATCAGTGAGTCGGACAGGGGTTACGAGCAGTACTTC.

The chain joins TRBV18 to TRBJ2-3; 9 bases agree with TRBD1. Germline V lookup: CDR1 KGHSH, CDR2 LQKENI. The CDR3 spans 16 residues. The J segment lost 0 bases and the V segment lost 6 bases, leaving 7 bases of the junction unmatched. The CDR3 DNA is TGTGCCAGCTCCCGTGGACAGGGGCGAAGCACAGATACGCAGTATTTT. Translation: CASSRGQGRSTDTQYF. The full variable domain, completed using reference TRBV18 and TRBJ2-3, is NAGVMQNPRHLVRRRGQEARLRCSPMKGHSHVYWYRQLPEEGLKFMVYLQKENIIDESGMPKERFSAEFPKEGPSILRIQQVVRGDSAAYFCASSRGQGRSTDTQYFGPGTRLTVL.

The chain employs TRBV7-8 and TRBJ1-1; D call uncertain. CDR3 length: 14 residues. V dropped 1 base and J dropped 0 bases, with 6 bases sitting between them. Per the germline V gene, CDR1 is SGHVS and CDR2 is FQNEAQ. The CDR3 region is CASSLGVVNTEAFF. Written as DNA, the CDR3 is TGTGCCAGCAGCTTAGGAGTGGTGAACACTGAAGCTTTCTTT.

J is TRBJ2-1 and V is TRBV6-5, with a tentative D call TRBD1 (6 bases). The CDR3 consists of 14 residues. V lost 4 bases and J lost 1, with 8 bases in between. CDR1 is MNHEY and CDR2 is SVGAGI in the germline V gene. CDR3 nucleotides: TGTGCCAGCAGTTTTACAGGGTCCTACAATGAGCAGTTCTTC. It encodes CASSFTGSYNEQFF.

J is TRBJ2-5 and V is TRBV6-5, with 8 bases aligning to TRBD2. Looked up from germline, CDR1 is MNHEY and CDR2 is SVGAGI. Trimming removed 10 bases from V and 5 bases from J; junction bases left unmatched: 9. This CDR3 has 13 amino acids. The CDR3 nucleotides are TGTGCCACCGCGGGGGGATCTAGGGAGACCCAGTACTTC. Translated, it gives CATAGGSRETQYF.

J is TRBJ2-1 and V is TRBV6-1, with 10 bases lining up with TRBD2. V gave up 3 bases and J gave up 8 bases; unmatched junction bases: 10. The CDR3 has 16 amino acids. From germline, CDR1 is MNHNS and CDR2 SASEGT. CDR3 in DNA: TGTGCCAGCAGTGAGTGGCCTAGCGGGAGTTTGGATGAGCAGTTCTTC. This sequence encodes CASSEWPSGSLDEQFF.

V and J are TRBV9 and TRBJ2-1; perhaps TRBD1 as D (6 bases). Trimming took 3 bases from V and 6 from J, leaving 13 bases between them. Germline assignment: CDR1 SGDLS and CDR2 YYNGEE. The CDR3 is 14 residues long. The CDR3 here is CASSEDGTSNEQFF. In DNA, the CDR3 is TGTGCCAGCAGCGAAGACGGGACAAGCAATGAGCAGTTCTTC.

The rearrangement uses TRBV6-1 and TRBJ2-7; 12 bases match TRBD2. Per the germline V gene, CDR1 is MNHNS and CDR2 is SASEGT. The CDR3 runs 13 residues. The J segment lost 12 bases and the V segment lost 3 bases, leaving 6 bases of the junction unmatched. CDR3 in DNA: TGTGCCAGCAGTGATGGACTAGCGGGACCCCGGTACTTC. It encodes CASSDGLAGPRYF.

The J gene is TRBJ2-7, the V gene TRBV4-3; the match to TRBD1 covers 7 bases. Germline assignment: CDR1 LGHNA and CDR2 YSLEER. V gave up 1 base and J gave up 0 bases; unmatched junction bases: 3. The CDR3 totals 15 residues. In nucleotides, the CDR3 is TGCGCCAGCAGCCAAGGACAGGGCCTCTCCTACGAGCAGTACTTC. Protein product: CASSQGQGLSYEQYF.

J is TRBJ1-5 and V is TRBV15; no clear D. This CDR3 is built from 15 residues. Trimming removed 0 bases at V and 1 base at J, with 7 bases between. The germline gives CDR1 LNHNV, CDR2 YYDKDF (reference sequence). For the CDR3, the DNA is TGTGCCACCAGCAGAGATCCGGGGAGCAATCAGCCCCAGCATTTT. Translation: CATSRDPGSNQPQHF.

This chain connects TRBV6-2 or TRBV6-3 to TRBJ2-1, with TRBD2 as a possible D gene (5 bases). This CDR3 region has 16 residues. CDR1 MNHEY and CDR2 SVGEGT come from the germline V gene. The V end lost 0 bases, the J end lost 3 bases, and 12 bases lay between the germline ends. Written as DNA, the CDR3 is TGTGCCAGCAGTTACTCGTTGCGGGTTGGCTACAATGAGCAGTTCTTC. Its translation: CASSYSLRVGYNEQFF.

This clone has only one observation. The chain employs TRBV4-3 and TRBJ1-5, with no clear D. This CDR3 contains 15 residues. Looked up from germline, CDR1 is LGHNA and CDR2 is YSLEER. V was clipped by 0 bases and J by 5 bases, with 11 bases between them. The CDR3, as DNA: TGCGCCAGCAGCCAAGAATCCGGGAGGGATCAGCCCCAGCATTTT. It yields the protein CASSQESGRDQPQHF.

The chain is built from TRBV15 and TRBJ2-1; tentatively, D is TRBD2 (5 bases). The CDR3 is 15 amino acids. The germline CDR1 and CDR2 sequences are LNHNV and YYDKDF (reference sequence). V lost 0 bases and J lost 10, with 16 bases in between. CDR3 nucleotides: TGTGCCACCAGCAGAGACGTAAGCGCGGGTGGCGAGCAGTTCTTC. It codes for CATSRDVSAGGEQFF.